This T cell receptor beta chain was obtained from a study of identical twins. This clonotype was seen at least ten times. The antigen remains undetermined. Study-wide results and caveats: For monozygotic twins, models underestimated out-of-frame TCR alpha sharing. Carriage of fewer insertions was seen in abundant cord blood beta clonotypes, whereas memory repertoires showed none. The degree of excess twin sharing was weaker in beta out-of-frame sequences.

Trimming shortened V by 4 bases and J by 1 base, and 7 bases separated the two germline ends. The CDR3 is made up of 13 amino acids. The cDNA had a unique molecular identifier and a template-switch universal primer site. In TCRdb, the 5' RACE reads were re-called with MiXCR into one record per CDR3 protein. The sample holds 400,000 to 500,000 distinct CDR3 sequences, about 18% seen once. The sequence came from a man between 50 and 59 years old in good health. Sequences were obtained from naive T cells sorted from blood. The chain links TRBV12-3 or TRBV12-4 to TRBJ2-5, with D unclear. CDR3 coding DNA: TGTGCCAGCAGTTCACAGATCCAAGAGACCCAGTACTTC. It codes for CASSSQIQETQYF.